This passage covers 23 T cell receptor beta chains from one sample sequenced in a study of shared clonotypes between healthy human individuals. The method was immunoSEQ multiplex PCR; TCRdb's version includes in-frame clones alone and lacks a portion of them. This sample has about 480,000 clones; approximately 79% occur once, and the top ten carry 10% to 15%. The sequencing sample was made of PBMCs. Receptor source: a woman aged 40 to 49 in good health. Some clones in this sample may be carry-over from other donors' samples.

The V gene is TRBV6-5, the J gene TRBJ1-1; tentative D call: TRBD1 (6 bases). The germline V gene has CDR1 MNHEY and CDR2 SVGAGI. The germline V and J ends were trimmed by 5 bases and 4 bases, with 17 bases remaining between them. The CDR3 totals 15 residues. The DNA for the CDR3 is TGTGCCAGCAGTCCTCTTCGGGGGGCTGGCACTGAAGCTTTCTTT. This codes for CASSPLRGAGTEAFF.

This clone was detected a few times. The genes are TRBV6-4 and TRBJ2-1; no clear D gene. The germline CDR1 and CDR2 sequences are MRHNA and SNTAGT. V lost 0 bases and J lost 7, with 13 bases in between. CDR3 length: 15 amino acids. In nucleotides, the CDR3 is TGTGCCAGCAGTGACTCAGGCCGAAGTTCTAATGAGCAGTTCTTC. This gives the protein CASSDSGRSSNEQFF.

This clone was found a few times. V usage is TRBV6-1 and J usage is TRBJ2-7, with D tentatively TRBD1 (6 bases). Germline CDR1 MNHNS, CDR2 SASEGT. The CDR3 contains 15 residues. Trimming removed 3 bases at V and 4 bases at J, with 16 bases between. For the CDR3, the DNA is TGTGCCAGCAGTGAGACGCAGGGGATCAGGTACGAGCAGTACTTC. It encodes CASSETQGIRYEQYF.

J is TRBJ2-3 and V is TRBV5-4, with D unclear. This CDR3 has 15 residues. Germline V gene data show CDR1 as SGHNT and CDR2 as YYREEE (reference sequence). The V end was cut by 2 bases, the J end by 2 bases, with 12 bases between. The CDR3 sequence: CASSFGSYTTDTQYF. The CDR3 DNA sequence: TGTGCCAGCAGCTTTGGCAGTTACACCACAGATACGCAGTATTTT.

The CDR3 DNA sequence: TGTGCAGCAGGGGTAGCGGGAACGAGCTCCTACAATGAGCAGTTCTTC. It is translated as CAAGVAGTSSYNEQFF. This chain links TRBV28 with TRBJ2-1; 8 nucleotides line up with TRBD2. Germline V gives CDR1 MDHEN, CDR2 SYDVKM. The CDR3 runs 16 residues.

V is TRBV7-8 and J is TRBJ2-2, with 11 bases fitting TRBD2. The ends lost 5 bases at V and 6 bases at J; junction bases unmatched: 11. CDR1 and CDR2 from the germline V gene are SGHVS and FQNEAQ. The CDR3 is 17 amino acids. Here the CDR3 DNA reads TGTGCCAGCAGCCAGCGCTACAGGACTAGCGGGTCCGGGGAGCTGTTTTTT. This translates into CASSQRYRTSGSGELFF.

At least ten counts were recorded for this clone. The chain uses TRBV2 and TRBJ2-1; TRBD1 matches 10 bases. After removal of 4 bases from V and 15 bases from J, the junction contained 9 bases not matched to a gene. CDR3 size: 13 residues. In germline, CDR1 is SNHLY, CDR2 FYNNEI. The DNA for the CDR3 is TGTGCCAGCAGTGGCTCGGGACAGGGGCCCTGGTTCTTC. This encodes CASSGSGQGPWFF.

This chain joins TRBV7-2 and TRBJ2-1; 7 nucleotides line up with TRBD2. The CDR3 has 14 residues. The V segment lost 2 bases and the J segment 6 bases; nucleotides outside the gene matches: 4. Germline V gives CDR1 SGHTA, CDR2 FQGNSA. CDR3 bases: TGTGCCAGCAGCTTACGGCGGGAGCCCAATGAGCAGTTCTTC. Translating gives CASSLRREPNEQFF.

The V and J genes are TRBV5-1 and TRBJ2-4, with D perhaps TRBD1 or TRBD2 (7 bases each). Germline CDR1 reads SGHRS; CDR2 reads YFSETQ. The CDR3 totals 14 residues. V lost 2 bases and J 8 bases, leaving 14 bases between the germline ends. DNA for the CDR3: TGCGCCAGCAGCTTAGACAGGGCGGGAGACATTCAGTACTTC. Residues: CASSLDRAGDIQYF.

The chain uses TRBV27 and TRBJ2-7; 9 bases fit TRBD2. Losses at the gene ends were 3 bases for V and 3 bases for J; bases not matched to a gene: 6. Germline V gives CDR1 MNHEY, CDR2 SMNVEV (reference sequence). This CDR3 region has 15 residues. The CDR3 DNA follows: TGTGCCAGCAGTTTCAGGGGACTAGCTCTCTACGAGCAGTACTTC. Protein sequence: CASSFRGLALYEQYF.

This sequence joins TRBV11-2 and TRBJ2-5; TRBD1 agrees at 10 bases. This CDR3 is 13 amino acids long. V gave up 6 bases and J gave up 9 bases; unmatched junction bases: 7. The germline V gene encodes CDR1 SGHAT and CDR2 FQNNGV. The CDR3 DNA is TGTGCCAGCAGTCCCGGGACAGGGGTGGCCCAGTACTTC. It is translated as CASSPGTGVAQYF. Full variable domain (outside the CDR3, taken from reference TRBV11-2 and TRBJ2-5): EAGVAQSPRYKIIEKRQSVAFWCNPISGHATLYWYQQILGQGPKLLIQFQNNGVVDDSQLPKDRFSAERLKGVDSTLKIQPAKLEDSAVYLCASSPGTGVAQYFGPGTRLLVL.

In the case of this clone: Different DNA sequences within this sample yield the same CDR3. This chain connects TRBV7-9 to TRBJ1-5, with a tentative D call TRBD1 (5 bases). The CDR3 sequence is 13 residues long. Germline CDR1 is SEHNR and CDR2 is FQNEAQ (reference sequence). V was pared by 1 base and J by 5 bases, with 6 bases between. The CDR3 loop is CASSLGGDQPQHF. The DNA for the CDR3 is TGTGCCAGCAGCTTAGGGGGGGATCAGCCCCAGCATTTT.

This rearrangement joins TRBV16 to TRBJ1-1, with a tentative D call TRBD1 (5 bases). V lost 3 bases, J lost 5 bases, and 22 bases lay in between. Germline CDR1 and CDR2: KGHSY and FQNENV. The CDR3 extends over 17 amino acids. This CDR3 reads CASSHLREAGLGTEAFF. CDR3 nucleotides: TGTGCCAGCAGCCACCTTCGTGAAGCGGGGCTAGGAACTGAAGCTTTCTTT.

V gene TRBV5-1 combines with J gene TRBJ1-2; 8 positions match TRBD1. Per germline, CDR1 SGHRS and CDR2 YFSETQ. This CDR3 contains 15 residues. V shed 2 bases and J 5 bases; nucleotides not matched to a gene: 8. This CDR3 reads CASSLGTGKSYGYTF. CDR3 sequence (DNA): TGCGCCAGCAGCTTAGGGACAGGAAAATCTTATGGCTACACCTTC.

The V gene is TRBV5-1, the J gene TRBJ2-5, with D possibly TRBD1 on 5 matching bases. V shed 0 bases and J shed 0 bases, with 15 bases lying between them. The CDR3 is 17 amino acids. Germline values: CDR1 SGHRS, CDR2 YFSETQ. The chain's CDR3 is CASSLAPATAYQETQYF. DNA for the CDR3: TGCGCCAGCAGCTTGGCCCCGGCGACAGCGTACCAAGAGACCCAGTACTTC.

This clone showed up just a few times. This sequence joins TRBV5-1 and TRBJ1-5; unclear D gene. The V end was cut by 2 bases, the J end by 2 bases, with 11 bases between. CDR3 length equals 15 residues. Per the germline V gene, CDR1 is SGHRS and CDR2 is YFSETQ. The CDR3, as DNA: TGCGCCAGCAGCTTAAATGGGTTAGGCAATCAGCCCCAGCATTTT. This gives the protein CASSLNGLGNQPQHF.

This clone turned up a few times. The CDR3 loop is CASSLTAESYGYTF. The CDR3 DNA reads TGCGCCAGCAGCTTGACGGCGGAAAGCTATGGCTACACCTTC. The J gene is TRBJ1-2, the V gene TRBV5-1; D ambiguous. V lost 1 base and J lost 4, with 11 bases in between. Germline V gene lookup returns CDR1 SGHRS and CDR2 YFSETQ. The length of the CDR3 is 14 residues.

This rearrangement joins TRBV7-3 to TRBJ2-7; 9 bases are a match to TRBD1. The length of the CDR3 is 13 residues. The germline V gene encodes CDR1 SGHTA and CDR2 FQGTGA. The J segment lost 5 bases and the V segment lost 4 bases, leaving 3 bases of the junction unmatched. The CDR3 nucleotides read TGTGCCAGCAGCTCGGGACAGGGCCACGAGCAGTACTTC. Its protein product is CASSSGQGHEQYF.

The rearrangement joins TRBV10-3 to TRBJ1-2; D is uncertain. Trimming left V 3 bases short and J 2 bases short, with 16 bases between. This CDR3 region has 16 residues. Germline V lookup: CDR1 ENHRY, CDR2 SYGVKD. The CDR3 nucleotides read TGTGCCATCAGTGATCTTTCGGCGGACGAAAACTATGGCTACACCTTC. As protein: CAISDLSADENYGYTF.

The chain links TRBV21-1 to TRBJ1-3. TRBV21-1 is assigned pseudogene status. This CDR3 is 18 amino acids long. The CDR3 DNA is TGTGCCAGCCCCCAAAACATTGATACGGTCAGCTCTGGAAACACCATATATTTT. It translates to CASPQNIDTVSSGNTIYF.

The gene calls are TRBV6-5 and TRBJ1-2; TRBD1 matches at 10 bases. Germline-derived CDR1 and CDR2 are MNHEY and SVGAGI. The CDR3 has 16 residues. The V segment lost 4 bases and the J segment 4 bases; nucleotides outside the gene matches: 9. CDR3 sequence reads: CASSSPGTGAIYGYTF. In nucleotides, the CDR3 is TGTGCCAGCAGTTCCCCCGGGACAGGGGCAATCTATGGCTACACCTTC.

The V gene is TRBV4-2, the J gene TRBJ2-4; no clear D. Per the germline V gene, CDR1 is LGHNA and CDR2 is YNFKEQ. There are 14 residues in the CDR3. With 0 bases removed from V and 6 bases from J, the gap between germline ends came to 9 bases. CDR3 residues: CASSQEVIGNIQYF. CDR3 bases: TGTGCCAGCAGCCAAGAAGTCATCGGAAACATTCAGTACTTC.

Written as DNA, the CDR3 is TGTGCCAGCAGCCGGGGTGGGCGACATGAAAAACTGTTTTTT. Translated: CASSRGGRHEKLFF. The chain joins TRBV28 to TRBJ1-4; D remains unclear. This CDR3 spans 14 amino acids. Trimming removed 6 bases from V and 6 bases from J, with 14 bases in between. From germline, CDR1 is MDHEN and CDR2 SYDVKM. Full variable domain (rest looked up from reference TRBV28 and TRBJ1-4): DVKVTQSSRYLVKRTGEKVFLECVQDMDHENMFWYRQDPGLGLRLIYFSYDVKMKEKGDIPEGYSVSREKKERFSLILESASTNQTSMYLCASSRGGRHEKLFFGSGTQLSVL.